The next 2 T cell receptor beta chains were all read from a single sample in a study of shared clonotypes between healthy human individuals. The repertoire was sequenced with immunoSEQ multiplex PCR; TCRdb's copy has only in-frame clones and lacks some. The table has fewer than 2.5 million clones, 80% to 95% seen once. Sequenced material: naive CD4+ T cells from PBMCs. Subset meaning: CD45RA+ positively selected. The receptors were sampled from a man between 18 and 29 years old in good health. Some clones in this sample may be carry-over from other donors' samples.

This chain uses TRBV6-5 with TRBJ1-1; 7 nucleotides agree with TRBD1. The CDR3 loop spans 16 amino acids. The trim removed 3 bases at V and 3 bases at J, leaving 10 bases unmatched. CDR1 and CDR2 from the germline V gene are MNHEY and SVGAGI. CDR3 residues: CASSYYRGTGDTEAFF. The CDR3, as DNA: TGTGCCAGCAGTTATTACAGGGGAACGGGGGACACTGAAGCTTTCTTT.

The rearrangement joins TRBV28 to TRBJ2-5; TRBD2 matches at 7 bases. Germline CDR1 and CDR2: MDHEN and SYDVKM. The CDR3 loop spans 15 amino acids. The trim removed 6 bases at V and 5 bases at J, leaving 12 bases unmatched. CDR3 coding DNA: TGTGCCAGCAGGCTGTTCGGACTAGATTCGGAGACCCAGTACTTC. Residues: CASRLFGLDSETQYF.